These T cell receptor beta chains were read from a single sample in a study of CD8+ T cells in alopecia areata. Generated by immunoSEQ multiplex PCR, the TCRdb table keeps only in-frame clones and is missing some. The sample contains 140,000 to 150,000 clones, roughly 64% of which appear only once. Source: CD4+ T cells sorted from blood, taken at week 0. The receptors were gathered from a human donor with alopecia areata. CDR3s include the opening cysteine and the closing phenylalanine or tryptophan. A D gene is named only where the DNA matches it firmly. Clone size is given for some rows only: seen once, a few or many times, or a class if the clone is expanded.

D gene | J gene | V gene | clone size | CDR3 DNA | CDR3 protein
TRBD1 | TRBJ1-1 | TRBV14 | . | TGTGCCAGCAGCCAAGTTCCTTGGGGACAGGCTAACATGAACACTGAAGCTTTCTTT | CASSQVPWGQANMNTEAFF
. | TRBJ1-1 | TRBV21-1 | . | TGTGCCAGCAGCAGGGGGACTGAAGCTTTCTTT | CASSRGTEAFF
. | TRBJ2-2 | TRBV7-8 | . | TGTGCCAGCAGCGAGAGGTCGGGGCTGCACGCCGGGGAGCTGTTTTTT | CASSERSGLHAGELFF
. | TRBJ2-5 | TRBV11-2 | . | TGTGCCAGCAGCCGATATAACAGGGAAAAGACCCAGTACTTC | CASSRYNREKTQYF
. | TRBJ1-6 | TRBV27 | few | TGTGCCAGCAGTTTACGGACCGATAATTCACCCCTCCACTTT | CASSLRTDNSPLHF
. | TRBJ2-7 | TRBV20-1 | . | TGCAGTGCTGGAGTAGAGCAGTACTTC | CSAGVEQYF
TRBD1 | TRBJ2-7 | TRBV7-2 | few | TGTGCCAGCAGCTTCGGCGGGACAGGCCCCCACGAGCAGTACTTC | CASSFGGTGPHEQYF
TRBD2 | TRBJ2-7 | TRBV5-4 | . | TGTGCCAGCAGCCACGTAGCGGGGGGTGCTAGCGAGCAGTACTTC | CASSHVAGGASEQYF
TRBD1 | TRBJ2-6 | TRBV30 | few | TGTGCCTGGAGTCCCGGGACAGGGTCTGGGGCCAACGTCCTGACTTTC | CAWSPGTGSGANVLTF
. | TRBJ2-3 | TRBV5-4 | . | TGTGCCAGCAGCTTGGCCAGAACAGATACGCAGTATTTT | CASSLARTDTQYF
. | TRBJ2-2 | TRBV7-2 | . | TGTGCCAGCAGCTCCCGGCGGGAGCTGTTTTTT | CASSSRRELFF
TRBD1 | TRBJ2-6 | TRBV4-1 | . | TGCGCCAGCAGCCTGGAAACTACAGGGGCTGGGGCCAACGTCCTGACTTTC | CASSLETTGAGANVLTF
. | TRBJ1-6 | TRBV19 | . | TGTGCCACTGCGAATTTAGCCTATAATTCACCCCTCCACTTT | CATANLAYNSPLHF
. | TRBJ2-3 | TRBV27 | once | TGTGCCAGCAGTCTCGCTCCCCAGGATACGCAGTATTTT | CASSLAPQDTQYF
. | TRBJ2-7 | TRBV6-5 | . | TGTGCCAGCAGTTACTCGGGGGCCGCCTACGAGCAGTACTTC | CASSYSGAAYEQYF
. | TRBJ2-2 | TRBV5-1 | medium-sized | TGCGCCAGCAGCTTCTCCACTTCGAACACCGGGGAGCTGTTTTTT | CASSFSTSNTGELFF
. | TRBJ2-5 | TRBV7-6 | . | TGTGCCAGCAGCATAGGCGCCCAAGAGACCCAGTACTTC | CASSIGAQETQYF
TRBD2 | TRBJ2-3 | TRBV11-2 | . | TGTGCCAGCAGCTTAGTACCTAGCGGGGGGGCAGATACGCAGTATTTT | CASSLVPSGGADTQYF
. | TRBJ1-1 | TRBV27 | few | TGTGCCAGCAGTTTACCCCCCGATGGGGGAGAGAACACTGAAGCTTTCTTT | CASSLPPDGGENTEAFF
. | TRBJ2-1 | TRBV7-9 | few | TGTGCCAGCAGCCCCAGCGACAACTCAAGGGAGCAGTTCTTC | CASSPSDNSREQFF
. | TRBJ1-2 | TRBV30 | . | TGTGCCTGGGAACGGGTGGAACGGGGGTATGGCTACACCTTC | CAWERVERGYGYTF
. | TRBJ1-4 | TRBV5-6 | . | TGTGCCACTTCCTGGGGAGGGACTAATGAAAAACTGTTTTTT | CATSWGGTNEKLFF
TRBD1 | TRBJ2-2 | TRBV6-6 | . | TGTGCCAGCAGTCGGGACAGGGGCCCCGGGGAGCTGTTTTTT | CASSRDRGPGELFF
TRBD2 | TRBJ2-7 | TRBV5-1 | . | TGCGCCAGCCAAGAATTAAGCGGGGCGGCCTACGAGCAGTACTTC | CASQELSGAAYEQYF
TRBD2 | TRBJ2-7 | TRBV5-1 | . | TGCGCCAGCCGCTCGGGCGGGGGGGCCTCCTACGAGCAGTACTTC | CASRSGGGASYEQYF
. | TRBJ1-1 | TRBV7-9 | . | TGTGCCAGCAGTACGGACAGTTGGAACACTGAAGCTTTCTTT | CASSTDSWNTEAFF
TRBD1 | TRBJ2-1 | TRBV4-2 | . | TGTGCCAGCAGCCGTACTTTTCGGGACAGCAATGAGCAGTTCTTC | CASSRTFRDSNEQFF
. | TRBJ1-5 | TRBV7-9 | . | TGTGCCAGCAGCTTAGAGGGGGGTGGAAATCAGCCCCAGCATTTT | CASSLEGGGNQPQHF
. | TRBJ2-5 | TRBV7-9 | . | TGTGCCAGCAGCCCGGGGGGGACAGGGATAAAAGAGACCCAGTACTTC | CASSPGGTGIKETQYF
. | TRBJ2-6 | TRBV30 | . | TGTGCCTGGACAGCTGGGGCCAACGTCCTGACTTTC | CAWTAGANVLTF
. | TRBJ2-7 | TRBV5-4 | once | TGTGCCAGCAGCCCCCCGGGACGGAGCTACGAGCAGTACTTC | CASSPPGRSYEQYF
. | TRBJ1-5 | TRBV10-3 | once | TGTGCCAGCGGACAGTCATATAGCAATCAGCCCCAGCATTTT | CASGQSYSNQPQHF
TRBD1 | TRBJ1-4 | TRBV5-1 | once | TGCGCCAGCGGACCGGGACAGGGGAATGAAAAACTGTTTTTT | CASGPGQGNEKLFF
. | TRBJ1-5 | TRBV29-1 | . | TGCAGCGTTGGATATGAGGGGTCAGGAGGCAATCAGCCCCAGCATTTT | CSVGYEGSGGNQPQHF
TRBD2 | TRBJ2-1 | TRBV5-6 | . | TGTGCCAGCAGCTTGGCCGCGGGGGGCAATGAGCAGTTCTTC | CASSLAAGGNEQFF
. | TRBJ2-3 | TRBV6-5 | . | TGTGCCAGCAGCCCAGTTAGCACAGATACGCAGTATTTT | CASSPVSTDTQYF
TRBD1 | TRBJ2-7 | TRBV29-1 | . | TGCAGCGTCACCGGGACAGGGGATTACGAGCAGTACTTC | CSVTGTGDYEQYF
. | TRBJ2-2 | TRBV2 | . | TGTGCCAGCAGCCCGGGACTCAGGGAGCTGTTTTTT | CASSPGLRELFF
TRBD2 | TRBJ2-2 | TRBV14 | many | TGTGCCAGCAGCCGCCCTGGAGGGACTAGCCCCACCGGGGAGCTGTTTTTT | CASSRPGGTSPTGELFF
. | TRBJ1-2 | TRBV13 | . | TGTGCCAGCAGCCCAACGGGGGATGGCTACACCTTC | CASSPTGDGYTF
. | TRBJ2-6 | TRBV9 | . | TGTGCCAGCAGCCCAAGGGGGGACTCTGGGGCCAACGTCCTGACTTTC | CASSPRGDSGANVLTF
. | TRBJ1-6 | TRBV30 | . | TGTGCCTGGAGTCACAGAGATTCACCCCTCCACTTT | CAWSHRDSPLHF
. | TRBJ1-2 | TRBV5-6 | once | TGTGCCAGCAGCTTGGCCGACCGCTCCTATGGCTACACCTTC | CASSLADRSYGYTF
TRBD2 | TRBJ2-3 | TRBV11-2 | . | TGTGCCAGCAGCCCGCGGTGGGGGGGATCAGATACGCAGTATTTT | CASSPRWGGSDTQYF
. | TRBJ2-5 | TRBV29-1 | . | TGCAGCGCCTCCAGGAGGGGGCAGGTAGAGACCCAGTACTTC | CSASRRGQVETQYF
TRBD2 | TRBJ2-7 | TRBV11-3 | . | TGTGCCAGCAGCGCTACTAGCGGGGGTTACGAGCAGTACTTC | CASSATSGGYEQYF
TRBD1 | TRBJ1-1 | TRBV6-5 | . | TGTGCCAGCAGTCAGGACAGGCTGGGTGAAGCTTTCTTT | CASSQDRLGEAFF